The following is a TCR beta chain sequence with its context. Its matching antigen is unknown. The sample comes from a study of cytomegalovirus exposure and HLA in healthy donors. Broader study findings: Previously analyzed data showed that most TCR beta V segments were productive at a frequency of about 87% or about 30%. Researchers reported in a later analysis that common viral pathogens appeared linked to several top clusters. Overall, approximately 150 TCR beta chains were annotated as cytomegalovirus-associated.

Both 60 Vbeta primers and 13 Jbeta primers went into the PCR. Repertoires were generated with immunoSEQ multiplex PCR, while TCRdb's copy carries only in-frame clones and drops some. The sample holds 150,000 or so clones; about 80% are singletons and the top ten take more than 0.75%. There are 14 residues in the CDR3. Germline assignment: CDR1 GTSNPN and CDR2 SVGIG (reference sequence). Trimming removed 3 bases from V and 4 bases from J, with 15 bases in between. V is TRBV30 and J is TRBJ1-1; a possible D gene is TRBD1 (5 bases). The TCR comes from a woman aged 50 to 65 in good health and CMV-seropositive. The material sequenced was PBMCs. This chain's CDR3 is CAWRRRGVTTEAFF. The CDR3 nucleotides are TGTGCCTGGAGGCGCCGGGGGGTAACCACTGAAGCTTTCTTT.